Shown below are 23 T cell receptor beta chains from a single sample sequenced in a study of T cells in Graves' hyperthyroidism and ophthalmopathy. RNA transcripts provided the source from which TCR beta CDR3 regions were amplified. TCR CDR3 regions were first amplified by RT-PCR with HTBI primers. MiXCR, applied by TCRdb to the multiplex PCR reads, yields one record per CDR3 protein. The table includes under 750,000 distinct CDR3 sequences, 18% detected once. Source material: blood. The receptor set was obtained from a woman between 45 and 65 years old with Graves' hyperthyroidism that later progressed to Graves' ophthalmopathy.

This clonotype was counted many times. The chain employs TRBV18 and TRBJ2-2; 8 bases match TRBD1. From germline, CDR1 is KGHSH and CDR2 LQKENI. V was pared by 5 bases and J by 0 bases, with 2 bases of the junction left unmatched. The CDR3 is 15 residues long. In DNA form, the CDR3 reads TGTGCCAGCTCAGGGGACAGGACGAACACCGGGGAGCTGTTTTTT. The encoded protein is CASSGDRTNTGELFF.

This clonotype was observed many times. The chain is built from TRBV20-1 and TRBJ1-1; no clear D gene. Looked up from germline, CDR1 is DFQATT and CDR2 is SNEGSKA (reference sequence). V lost 4 bases and J 3 bases, leaving 9 bases between the germline ends. The CDR3 consists of 12 residues. As DNA, the CDR3 is TGCAGTGCTAAACAAGGGTACACTGAAGCTTTCTTT. Its translation: CSAKQGYTEAFF.

A few counts support this clonotype. The rearrangement uses TRBV13 and TRBJ1-3; 11 nucleotides line up with TRBD1. Germline V gene data show CDR1 as PRHDT and CDR2 as FYEKMQ (reference sequence). This CDR3 is 16 amino acids long. V lost 5 bases, J lost 4 bases, and 7 bases stayed unmatched. CDR3 nucleotide sequence: TGTGCCAGCAGCCAAGGGACAGGGGGTCCCGGAAACACCATATATTTT. Its translation: CASSQGTGGPGNTIYF.

This clonotype was picked up many times. The V gene is TRBV5-1, the J gene TRBJ2-1, with TRBD2 as a possible D gene (5 bases). This CDR3 comprises 14 residues. The V end lost 4 bases, the J end lost 7 bases, and 15 bases lay between the germline ends. Per germline, CDR1 SGHRS and CDR2 YFSETQ. The CDR3 here is CASSHREGWNEQFF. DNA of the CDR3: TGCGCCAGCAGCCACAGAGAGGGATGGAATGAGCAGTTCTTC.

The genes are TRBV20-1 and TRBJ2-6; D unclear. V was cut by 3 bases and J by 3 bases, with 9 bases left in between. The CDR3 sequence is 14 residues long. Germline V gives CDR1 DFQATT, CDR2 SNEGSKA (reference sequence). The CDR3 DNA is TGCAGTGCTAGCTGGGATAGTGGGGCCAACGTCCTGACTTTC. Its translation: CSASWDSGANVLTF.

This chain uses TRBV20-1 with TRBJ2-2; D gene unclear. V shed 1 base and J shed 7 bases, with 10 bases lying between them. Germline CDR1 and CDR2: DFQATT and SNEGSKA (reference sequence). This CDR3 spans 13 amino acids. CDR3 nucleotide sequence: TGCAGTGCTAGAGCCTCAAATCGCGGGGAGCTGTTTTTT. Its protein product is CSARASNRGELFF.

This clonotype was seen more than once but under ten times. V and J are TRBV18 and TRBJ2-3; TRBD1 matches at 8 bases. This CDR3 contains 16 residues. Germline V gives CDR1 KGHSH, CDR2 LQKENI. J lost 5 bases, V lost 6 bases, and 13 bases had no gene match. The DNA for the CDR3 is TGTGCCAGCTCTCCCGGGACAGGTGGTCGAGTAGATACGCAGTATTTT. It encodes CASSPGTGGRVDTQYF.

Remarks on this clonotype: Given a much more abundant clone one base away, this may be a read error. The CDR3 protein is CASNQDLSREAFF. The CDR3, as DNA: TGTGCCAGCAACCAAGATCTCTCCAGGGAGGCTTTCTTT. The genes are TRBV3-1 and TRBJ1-1; TRBD1 is a possible D gene (5 bases). CDR3 length equals 13 residues. Germline loops: CDR1 LGHDT, CDR2 YNNKEL (reference sequence).

This clonotype was observed at least ten times. The CDR3 nucleotides read TGTGCCAGCAGTCTCCGACAGGGGAAGCGTGCGAACATTCAGTACTTC. Encoded protein: CASSLRQGKRANIQYF. This chain connects TRBV7-8 to TRBJ2-4, with 8 bases aligning to TRBD1. The CDR3 has 16 residues. With 6 bases clipped from V and 7 bases from J, the junction kept 14 bases outside the gene matches. The germline V gene encodes CDR1 SGHVS and CDR2 FQNEAQ.

The CDR3 DNA reads TGCGCCAGCAGCTTGGATCAGGGGGGGACAGATACGCAGTATTTT. Protein: CASSLDQGGTDTQYF. The chain uses TRBV5-1 and TRBJ2-3; TRBD1 or TRBD2 may be the D gene (7 bases each). The CDR3 extends over 15 amino acids. From germline, CDR1 is SGHRS and CDR2 YFSETQ. Deletions cut 0 bases from V and 3 bases from J, with 11 bases between.

The chain is built from TRBV5-1 and TRBJ1-2; no clear D gene. The V end was cut by 0 bases, the J end by 3 bases, with 9 bases between. The CDR3 contains 14 residues. CDR1 is SGHRS, CDR2 YFSETQ, per germline. The CDR3 nucleotides are TGCGCCAGCAGCTTGGACAACGGGGACTATGGCTACACCTTC. Encoded protein: CASSLDNGDYGYTF.

Notes on this clonotype: The junction shows a germline mismatch at one end, possibly a read error. The chain uses TRBV12-3 or TRBV12-4 and TRBJ1-2; D gene uncertain. The CDR3 has 13 residues. The DNA for the CDR3 is TGTGCCAACAGTTTAGTGACGGACTATGGCTACACCTTC. Protein product: CANSLVTDYGYTF.

The rearrangement uses TRBV6-5 and TRBJ1-2, with D possibly being TRBD1 (5 bases). The CDR3 extends over 14 amino acids. Germline values: CDR1 MNHEY, CDR2 SVGAGI. Deletions cut 1 base from V and 6 bases from J, with 12 bases between. Here the CDR3 reads CASSYYLGEDGYTF. In nucleotides, the CDR3 is TGTGCCAGCAGTTACTATCTAGGGGAAGATGGCTACACCTTC.

In this sample, this clonotype turned up a few times. A far larger clone is a single base away, which makes a read error likely. The chain recombines TRBV7-2 with TRBJ1-1; D possibly corresponds to TRBD1 (5 bases). CDR1 and CDR2 (germline): SGHTA, FQGNSA. V was cut by 1 base and J by 5 bases, with 8 bases left in between. This CDR3 contains 13 residues. CDR3 bases: TGTGCCAGCAGCTTAGACAGGTGGACTGAAGCTTTCTTT. Protein sequence: CASSLDRWTEAFF.

V gene TRBV20-1 combines with J gene TRBJ2-1; D gene ambiguous. The CDR3 sequence is 14 residues long. Trimming shortened V by 3 bases and J by 6 bases, and 15 bases separated the two germline ends. CDR1 is DFQATT and CDR2 is SNEGSKA in the germline V gene (reference sequence). CDR3 loop: CSARGLVNSNEQFF. The CDR3 DNA reads TGCAGTGCTAGGGGGTTAGTAAATTCCAATGAGCAGTTCTTC.

In this sample, this clonotype turned up many times. The chain uses TRBV6-1 and TRBJ1-5; D possibly corresponds to TRBD1 (5 bases). The germline V gene encodes CDR1 MNHNS and CDR2 SASEGT. This CDR3 contains 17 residues. V was clipped by 2 bases and J by 0 bases, with 14 bases between them. Here the CDR3 DNA reads TGTGCCAGCAGTGAATTGTCAGGGCGGCATAGCAATCAGCCCCAGCATTTT. Encoded protein: CASSELSGRHSNQPQHF.

The chain joins TRBV6-2 or TRBV6-3 to TRBJ1-2, with D possibly matching TRBD1 (5 bases). V was pared by 7 bases and J by 6 bases, with 15 bases between. Germline-derived CDR1 and CDR2 are MNHEY and SVGEGT. This CDR3 is 13 amino acids long. CDR3 nucleotide sequence: TGTGCCAGCACCAAGGGGTTCGGGGATGGCTACACCTTC. Protein sequence: CASTKGFGDGYTF.

This clonotype has more than one count but fewer than ten. This chain links TRBV6-2 or TRBV6-3 with TRBJ1-4; TRBD1 might be the D (5 bases). Germline-derived CDR1 and CDR2 are MNHEY and SVGEGT. CDR3 length equals 17 residues. Trimming cost V 2 bases and J 0 bases, with 13 bases left between them. CDR3 sequence reads: CASSYRGLTATNEKLFF. The CDR3 DNA reads TGTGCCAGCAGTTACAGGGGACTCACAGCAACTAATGAAAAACTGTTTTTT.

This clonotype was recorded at least ten times. The chain uses TRBV20-1 and TRBJ2-1; TRBD1 is a possible D gene (6 bases). This CDR3 has 14 amino acids. In germline, CDR1 is DFQATT, CDR2 SNEGSKA (reference sequence). V lost 4 bases, J lost 3 bases, and 13 bases lay in between. The DNA for the CDR3 is TGCAGTGCTAAGGACAGAGGATACTACAATGAGCAGTTCTTC. This gives the protein CSAKDRGYYNEQFF.

The sample holds many counts of this clonotype. This chain connects TRBV11-2 to TRBJ2-3, with TRBD2 matching 8 bases. J lost 6 bases, V lost 6 bases, and 8 bases had no gene match. This CDR3 is built from 14 residues. Germline values: CDR1 SGHAT, CDR2 FQNNGV. CDR3 region: CASSGTRGADTQYF. CDR3 nucleotides: TGTGCCAGCAGTGGGACTAGGGGGGCGGATACGCAGTATTTT.

In its sample, this clonotype was seen many times. J is TRBJ2-7 and V is TRBV7-8; no clear D. This CDR3 has 15 amino acids. V shed 1 base and J shed 4 bases, with 14 bases lying between them. Germline CDR1 SGHVS, CDR2 FQNEAQ. The CDR3 spells CASSLDGFRIYEQYF. The CDR3 DNA reads TGTGCCAGCAGCTTAGATGGCTTTCGTATTTACGAGCAGTACTTC.

This clonotype showed up just a few times. This rearrangement joins TRBV30 to TRBJ1-1; maybe TRBD1 (5 bases). CDR3 length: 13 amino acids. Deletions cut 6 bases from V and 6 bases from J, with 17 bases between. Germline CDR1 and CDR2: GTSNPN and SVGIG (reference sequence). The CDR3 region is CACNNLGAPEAFF. In DNA form, the CDR3 reads TGTGCCTGCAATAACTTAGGGGCCCCTGAAGCTTTCTTT.

In its sample, this clonotype was seen a few times. The chain carries TRBV19 and TRBJ1-1; D is perhaps TRBD1 (5 bases). The germline V gene encodes CDR1 LNHDA and CDR2 SQIVND (reference sequence). The CDR3 extends over 13 amino acids. The V gene lost 10 bases and the J gene lost 1 base, with 13 bases spanning the gap. This chain's CDR3 is CATEQGANTEAFF. The CDR3 DNA follows: TGTGCCACCGAGCAGGGTGCGAACACTGAAGCTTTCTTT.